These 28 T cell receptor beta chains share one sample of origin, sequenced in a study of cytomegalovirus exposure and HLA in healthy donors. Primers: 60 Vbeta forward and 13 Jbeta reverse. Repertoires were generated with immunoSEQ multiplex PCR, while TCRdb's copy carries only in-frame clones and drops some. The sample has 130,000 to 150,000 clones, almost 80% seen once; the top ten hold roughly 6.7%. Sequencing was performed on PBMCs. The source of these receptors is a woman aged 40 to 50 in good health and CMV-seropositive.

This clone was detected a few times. The V call is TRBV5-1, the J call TRBJ1-2; 9 bases match TRBD1. Trimming took 3 bases from V and 6 from J; bases not matched to a gene: 6. CDR1 and CDR2 from the germline V gene are SGHRS and YFSETQ. CDR3 length: 14 amino acids. The CDR3 sequence: CASSSTQGADGYTF. The CDR3 DNA sequence: TGCGCCAGCAGCTCCACACAGGGGGCAGATGGCTACACCTTC. Drawing the rest from reference TRBV5-1 and TRBJ1-2, the complete variable domain is KAGVTQTPRYLIKTRGQQVTLSCSPISGHRSVSWYQQTPGQGLQFLFEYFSETQRNKGNFPGRFSGRQFSNSRSEMNVSTLELGDSALYLCASSSTQGADGYTFGSGTRLTVV.

The chain employs TRBV4-1 and TRBJ2-7; 7 bases map to TRBD1. The CDR3 runs to 16 residues. Germline V gene data show CDR1 as MGHRA and CDR2 as YSYEKL. V lost 1 base and J lost 3; bases outside the gene matches: 9. The CDR3 reads CASSQVLGTVHYEQYF. CDR3 coding DNA: TGCGCCAGCAGCCAAGTCCTGGGGACAGTCCACTACGAGCAGTACTTC.

The genes are TRBV5-1 and TRBJ1-2; no firm D call. This CDR3 has 14 amino acids. From germline, CDR1 is SGHRS and CDR2 YFSETQ. Trimming removed 0 bases from V and 3 bases from J, with 9 bases in between. CDR3: CASSLGLTDYGYTF. The DNA of the CDR3 is TGCGCCAGCAGCTTGGGACTGACGGACTATGGCTACACCTTC.

As DNA, the CDR3 is TGCAGCGGACTAATAAACACCGGGGAGCTGTTTTTT. Its translation is CSGLINTGELFF. The chain employs TRBV29-1 and TRBJ2-2; maybe TRBD2 (5 bases). Looked up from germline, CDR1 is SQVTM and CDR2 is ANQGSEA. Trimming cost V 7 bases and J 2 bases, with 8 bases left between them. The CDR3 extends over 12 amino acids.

V usage is TRBV7-2 and J usage is TRBJ1-2, with a tentative D call TRBD1 (6 bases). The ends were cut back, 7 bases at V and 3 bases at J, with 12 bases in the middle. CDR1 and CDR2 (germline): SGHTA, FQGNSA. The CDR3 spans 13 residues. CDR3 region: CASKQGSDYGYTF. CDR3 nucleotides: TGTGCCAGCAAACAGGGATCAGACTATGGCTACACCTTC.

CDR3 sequence: CASSYADGSYEQYF. The CDR3 DNA reads as TGTGCCAGCAGTTACGCCGACGGGTCCTACGAGCAGTACTTC. The chain recombines TRBV6-6 with TRBJ2-7; D gene uncertain. Germline-derived CDR1 and CDR2 are MNHNY and SVGAGI (reference sequence). The CDR3 is 14 amino acids. Trimming took 2 bases from V and 1 from J, leaving 9 bases between them.

This clone was found a few times. The genes are TRBV28 and TRBJ2-1, with TRBD1 as a possible D gene (6 bases). Germline V lookup: CDR1 MDHEN, CDR2 SYDVKM. The CDR3 contains 16 residues. Trimming took off 4 bases at V and 2 bases at J, with 15 bases between the two ends. The CDR3 loop reads CASSSQLQGPYNEQFF. The DNA of the CDR3 is TGTGCCAGCAGTTCGCAATTACAGGGACCCTACAATGAGCAGTTCTTC.

A few counts support this clone. This rearrangement joins TRBV5-6 to TRBJ1-5; 8 bases match TRBD1. CDR3 length: 14 residues. J gave up 6 bases and V 4 bases, and 6 bases lay outside the gene matches. Germline CDR1 is SGHDT and CDR2 is YYEEEE. CDR3 sequence: CASSKGTGRQPQHF. The CDR3, as DNA: TGTGCCAGCAGCAAGGGGACAGGACGTCAGCCCCAGCATTTT. Combining the CDR3 with reference TRBV5-6 and TRBJ1-5 gives the whole variable domain DAGVTQSPTHLIKTRGQQVTLRCSPKSGHDTVSWYQQALGQGPQFIFQYYEEEERQRGNFPDRFSGHQFPNYSSELNVNALLLGDSALYLCASSKGTGRQPQHFGDGTRLSIL.

The DNA for the CDR3 is TGTGCCAGCAGCTTAGTCAGGGGACAGGTTGAAAAACTGTTTTTT. Translating gives CASSLVRGQVEKLFF. The gene calls are TRBV11-2 and TRBJ1-4, with 8 bases matching TRBD1. In germline, CDR1 is SGHAT, CDR2 FQNNGV. The V gene end was trimmed by 1 base and the J gene end by 7 bases; junction bases not matched to a gene: 5. The CDR3 is 15 residues long.

This clone has a handful of counts. The V and J genes are TRBV7-9 and TRBJ1-2; 10 bases align to TRBD1. This CDR3 region has 16 residues. Germline trimming cut 4 bases from V and 7 bases from J; bases unmatched to any gene: 12. In germline, CDR1 is SEHNR, CDR2 FQNEAQ (reference sequence). CDR3 nucleotide sequence: TGTGCCAGCAGCTCTCGACAGGGGGCTAGAGTTCGTGGCTACACCTTC. Protein sequence: CASSSRQGARVRGYTF.

The chain couples TRBV27 to TRBJ2-7; 9 bases are shared with TRBD1. Germline lookup yields CDR1 MNHEY and CDR2 SMNVEV (reference sequence). V lost 0 bases to trimming and J lost 3 bases; unmatched junction nucleotides: 3. The CDR3 runs to 15 residues. The CDR3 DNA follows: TGTGCCAGCAGTTTATCCGACAGGGGGGGCTACGAGCAGTACTTC. It translates to CASSLSDRGGYEQYF.

This chain uses TRBV5-4 with TRBJ2-6; 7 bases align to TRBD1. The length of the CDR3 is 15 residues. Looked up from germline, CDR1 is SGHNT and CDR2 is YYREEE (reference sequence). Trimming took 5 bases from V and 4 from J; bases not matched to a gene: 6. The CDR3 spells CASSSDRVGANVLTF. DNA for the CDR3: TGTGCCAGCAGTTCTGACAGGGTCGGGGCCAACGTCCTGACTTTC.

V usage is TRBV2 and J usage is TRBJ2-7; TRBD1 matches 10 bases. The J segment lost 2 bases and the V segment lost 6 bases, leaving 7 bases of the junction unmatched. CDR3 length: 15 amino acids. Germline V gene sequence: CDR1 SNHLY, CDR2 FYNNEI. CDR3 nucleotide sequence: TGTGCCAGCAGACTCAGACAGGGGGCAACCTACGAGCAGTACTTC. Translated, it gives CASRLRQGATYEQYF.

Comment on this clone: Distinct nucleotide sequences in the sample also encode this CDR3. The V and J genes are TRBV4-1 and TRBJ1-3, with 7 bases matching TRBD1. CDR1 and CDR2 from the germline V gene are MGHRA and YSYEKL. Trimming cost V 0 bases and J 4 bases; bases outside gene matches: 3. The CDR3 is 15 residues long. The CDR3 protein is CASSQDPGGGNTIYF. The CDR3 DNA reads TGCGCCAGCAGCCAAGATCCAGGGGGGGGAAACACCATATATTTT.

V gene TRBV9 combines with J gene TRBJ2-1, with TRBD2 matching over 12 bases. The CDR3 contains 15 residues. Germline CDR1 SGDLS, CDR2 YYNGEE. V gave up 5 bases and J gave up 4 bases; unmatched junction bases: 4. The CDR3 loop reads CASSVTSGGYNEQFF. For the CDR3, the DNA is TGTGCCAGCAGTGTAACTAGCGGGGGGTACAATGAGCAGTTCTTC.

The chain is built from TRBV7-2 and TRBJ1-3; 8 nucleotides align to TRBD1. Trimming removed 1 base from V and 3 bases from J; junction bases left unmatched: 5. The CDR3 is 16 amino acids. Per the germline V gene, CDR1 is SGHTA and CDR2 is FQGNSA. This chain's CDR3 is CASSLEGTGVGNTIYF. The CDR3 coding sequence is TGTGCCAGCAGCTTAGAAGGGACAGGCGTTGGAAACACCATATATTTT.

V gene TRBV10-2 combines with J gene TRBJ1-2; TRBD1 matches 8 bases. The length of the CDR3 is 14 residues. Germline trimming cut 8 bases from V and 4 bases from J; bases unmatched to any gene: 9. Germline V gene lookup returns CDR1 WSHSY and CDR2 SAAADI. The CDR3: CASFGGQDLYGYTF. CDR3 nucleotide sequence: TGCGCCAGCTTTGGGGGACAGGACCTCTATGGCTACACCTTC.

The J gene is TRBJ2-3, the V gene TRBV7-3; 7 positions match TRBD2. The V gene's germline CDR1 is SGHTA and CDR2 FQGTGA. This CDR3 is 15 amino acids long. J lost 0 bases, V lost 3 bases, and 3 bases had no gene match. CDR3 sequence reads: CASSLRLASTDTQYF. The CDR3 nucleotides read TGTGCCAGCAGCTTGAGACTAGCTAGCACAGATACGCAGTATTTT.

V is TRBV6-1 and J is TRBJ1-1; D gene unclear. Germline CDR1 is MNHNS and CDR2 is SASEGT. The CDR3 extends over 15 amino acids. V lost 6 bases to trimming and J lost 4 bases, with 18 bases between them. The CDR3 coding sequence is TGTGCCAGCAGCCCCCTCTCTACTACGGTCACTGAAGCTTTCTTT. Amino acid sequence: CASSPLSTTVTEAFF.

Notes on this clone: One end of the junction fails to match germline, which may point to a read error. The chain has TRBV7-9 and TRBJ2-1; a possible D gene is TRBD1 (6 bases). Germline V gene lookup returns CDR1 SEHNR and CDR2 FQNEAQ (reference sequence). The CDR3 has 15 residues. CDR3 DNA: TGTTCCAGCAGCTCCCGTTGGGGGCTAAACAATGAGCAGTTCTTC. It yields the protein CSSSSRWGLNNEQFF.

The chain is built from TRBV27 and TRBJ2-7, with 7 bases that match TRBD1. CDR1 is MNHEY, CDR2 SMNVEV, per germline (reference sequence). Trimming at V came to 4 bases and at J to 6 bases, leaving 9 bases not matched to a gene. There are 14 residues in the CDR3. CDR3 residues: CASSSISTGREQYF. CDR3 in DNA: TGTGCCAGCAGTTCGATCTCGACAGGGCGCGAGCAGTACTTC.

J is TRBJ2-5 and V is TRBV30; a weak D match, TRBD1 (7 bases). Trimming pared 5 bases from V and 5 bases from J, leaving 15 bases between. Germline CDR1 is GTSNPN and CDR2 is SVGIG (reference sequence). The CDR3 has 13 amino acids. CDR3 coding DNA: TGTGCCTGGGCAGGGGGGACGGGGGAGACCCAGTACTTC. It encodes CAWAGGTGETQYF.

The chain is built from TRBV5-1 and TRBJ2-4; TRBD2 aligns across 16 bases. The CDR3 runs to 18 residues. The junction had 7 bases not matched to a gene; V was cut back by 4 bases and J by 3 bases. Germline V gene sequence: CDR1 SGHRS, CDR2 YFSETQ. DNA of the CDR3: TGCGCCAGCAGCCCAGGGACTAGCGGGGGGGCGGGCAAAAACATTCAGTACTTC. Protein product: CASSPGTSGGAGKNIQYF.

This chain uses TRBV6-5 with TRBJ1-1, with TRBD1 identical over 8 bases. V lost 2 bases, J lost 6 bases, and 5 bases stayed unmatched. This CDR3 has 14 amino acids. The germline V gene has CDR1 MNHEY and CDR2 SVGAGI. CDR3 nucleotide sequence: TGTGCCAGCAGTTACGGACAGGGTGGGTCTGAAGCTTTCTTT. Its protein product is CASSYGQGGSEAFF.

This chain connects TRBV7-2 to TRBJ2-7; TRBD2 aligns across 15 bases. Germline V gene lookup returns CDR1 SGHTA and CDR2 FQGNSA. CDR3 length: 17 residues. V was pared by 5 bases and J by 2 bases, with 7 bases of the junction left unmatched. The CDR3 DNA reads as TGTGCCAGCAGCCGGATCCGGACTAGCGGGGGGGCCTACGAGCAGTACTTC. It codes for CASSRIRTSGGAYEQYF. Complete variable domain (other parts from reference TRBV7-2 and TRBJ2-7): GAGVSQSPSNKVTEKGKDVELRCDPISGHTALYWYRQSLGQGLEFLIYFQGNSAPDKSGLPSDRFSAERTGGSVSTLTIQRTQQEDSAVYLCASSRIRTSGGAYEQYFGPGTRLTVT.

V is TRBV6-1 and J is TRBJ2-7, with 7 bases fitting TRBD1. The CDR3 spans 15 residues. Germline CDR1 reads MNHNS; CDR2 reads SASEGT. V dropped 6 bases and J dropped 5; count of bases not matched to a gene: 13. In DNA form, the CDR3 reads TGTGCCAGCAGCTCGGGACAGCTCTCCTATGACGAGCAGTACTTC. The encoded protein is CASSSGQLSYDEQYF.

V is TRBV6-5 and J is TRBJ2-3; tentative D call: TRBD1 (7 bases). Germline CDR1 MNHEY, CDR2 SVGAGI. The CDR3 has 13 amino acids. V lost 7 bases to trimming and J lost 6 bases, with 14 bases between them. The CDR3 is CASTEGAGDTQYF. In nucleotides, the CDR3 is TGTGCCAGCACGGAGGGGGCCGGGGATACGCAGTATTTT.

The count of this clone is one. CDR3 DNA: TGTGCCAGCAGTTCCCGGGACACCTTACCCTACGAGCAGTACTTC. This translates into CASSSRDTLPYEQYF. The V call is TRBV27, the J call TRBJ2-7; tentative D call: TRBD1 (6 bases). The CDR3 length is 15 residues. Germline CDR1 reads MNHEY; CDR2 reads SMNVEV (reference sequence). Trimming took off 4 bases at V and 2 bases at J, with 15 bases between the two ends.